The 29 T cell receptor beta chains in this list originate from one sample, sequenced in a study of blood T cells in healthy people across ages. The second PCR ran roughly 6 to 11 cycles with a sample-barcoded 5' primer and J-beta primers. TCRdb reprocessed the 5' RACE reads with MiXCR, giving one entry per CDR3 protein. The sample shows 750,000 to 1,000,000 distinct CDR3 sequences, 25% to 30% of them seen only once. These data were likewise used in another study, on T cells of mothers and their children.

Material: blood. The receptors originated from a woman in her thirties or forties in good health.

This clonotype came up many times. The rearrangement uses TRBV7-2 and TRBJ2-7; 8 nucleotides align to TRBD1. The CDR3 is made up of 13 amino acids. Germline trimming cut 4 bases from V and 7 bases from J; bases unmatched to any gene: 6. Germline lookup yields CDR1 SGHTA and CDR2 FQGNSA. The DNA for the CDR3 is TGTGCCAGCAGCTCTCAGGGGGCGGGGGAGCAGTACTTC. This encodes CASSSQGAGEQYF. Full variable domain (remainder filled in from reference TRBV7-2 and TRBJ2-7): GAGVSQSPSNKVTEKGKDVELRCDPISGHTALYWYRQSLGQGLEFLIYFQGNSAPDKSGLPSDRFSAERTGGSVSTLTIQRTQQEDSAVYLCASSSQGAGEQYFGPGTRLTVT.

In its sample, this clonotype was seen a few times. CDR3 loop: CASRAGFFEDTDTQYF. In DNA, the CDR3 is TGTGCCAGCAGGGCTGGTTTCTTTGAGGACACAGATACGCAGTATTTT. The rearrangement uses TRBV2 and TRBJ2-3; D gene ambiguous. Germline CDR1 is SNHLY and CDR2 is FYNNEI. The CDR3 spans 16 residues. Trimming stripped 6 bases from V and 2 bases from J, with 18 bases between.

This clonotype was counted at least ten times. The chain uses TRBV20-1 and TRBJ2-7; 7 positions match TRBD1. Germline V gene data show CDR1 as DFQATT and CDR2 as SNEGSKA (reference sequence). This CDR3 spans 15 amino acids. J gave up 0 bases and V 5 bases, and 10 bases lay outside the gene matches. As DNA, the CDR3 is TGCAGTGCTCCTAGGCCGGACAGGAGCTCCTACGAGCAGTACTTC. Its translation: CSAPRPDRSSYEQYF.

This clonotype was detected ten times or more. The rearrangement links TRBV28 to TRBJ2-7; TRBD1 matches at 9 bases. The CDR3 sequence is 13 residues long. V was clipped by 7 bases and J by 4 bases; unmatched bases: 5. In germline, CDR1 is MDHEN, CDR2 SYDVKM. The CDR3 reads CASIPGQGYEQYF. CDR3 DNA sequence: TGTGCCAGCATTCCGGGACAGGGTTACGAGCAGTACTTC.

This clonotype was detected only a few times. The rearrangement uses TRBV5-1 and TRBJ2-7, with 8 bases that match TRBD2. The CDR3 spans 15 residues. Trimming at V came to 0 bases and at J to 4 bases, leaving 6 bases not matched to a gene. Germline loops: CDR1 SGHRS, CDR2 YFSETQ. CDR3 residues: CASSLDGGGPYEQYF. CDR3 coding DNA: TGCGCCAGCAGCTTGGATGGCGGGGGGCCGTACGAGCAGTACTTC.

The chain carries TRBV7-6 and TRBJ2-1; 7 bases align to TRBD1. The DNA end is more similar to TRBJ2-7, so the J call may be wrong. CDR1 SGHVS and CDR2 FNYEAQ come from the germline V gene. The CDR3 sequence is 17 residues long. The CDR3 DNA follows: TGTGCCAGCAGCCCAGGACAGGCCCATAGCTCCTACAATGAGCAGTACTTC. It specifies CASSPGQAHSSYNEQYF.

This chain links TRBV2 with TRBJ2-5; 8 bases are shared with TRBD2. There are 15 residues in the CDR3. Trimming at V came to 6 bases and at J to 2 bases, leaving 8 bases not matched to a gene. Germline lookup yields CDR1 SNHLY and CDR2 FYNNEI. The CDR3 DNA reads TGTGCCAGCAGCCTACTACTAGCGGAACAAGAGACCCAGTACTTC. Amino acid sequence: CASSLLLAEQETQYF. Drawing the rest from reference TRBV2 and TRBJ2-5, the complete variable domain is EPEVTQTPSHQVTQMGQEVILRCVPISNHLYFYWYRQILGQKVEFLVSFYNNEISEKSEIFDDQFSVERPDGSNFTLKIRSTKLEDSAMYFCASSLLLAEQETQYFGPGTRLLVL.

The chain employs TRBV7-2 and TRBJ1-2; TRBD1 matches at 11 bases. The trim removed 5 bases at V and 9 bases at J, leaving 5 bases unmatched. CDR1 is SGHTA and CDR2 is FQGNSA in the germline V gene. The CDR3 runs 13 residues. As DNA, the CDR3 is TGTGCCAGCAGCACGGACAGGGGGCAGCGCTACACCTTC. Translation gives CASSTDRGQRYTF. The full variable domain, rest sourced from reference TRBV7-2 and TRBJ1-2, is GAGVSQSPSNKVTEKGKDVELRCDPISGHTALYWYRQSLGQGLEFLIYFQGNSAPDKSGLPSDRFSAERTGGSVSTLTIQRTQQEDSAVYLCASSTDRGQRYTFGSGTRLTVV.

On this clonotype: The junction shows a germline mismatch at one end, possibly a read error. This chain connects TRBV2 to TRBJ1-2; 8 bases are shared with TRBD1. The V gene's germline CDR1 is SNHLY and CDR2 FYNNEI. The CDR3 loop spans 15 amino acids. The CDR3 region is CAGRVWTGKGDGYTF. In DNA, the CDR3 is TGTGCCGGCAGGGTTTGGACAGGGAAAGGTGATGGCTACACCTTC. Complete variable domain (other parts from reference TRBV2 and TRBJ1-2): EPEVTQTPSHQVTQMGQEVILRCVPISNHLYFYWYRQILGQKVEFLVSFYNNEISEKSEIFDDQFSVERPDGSNFTLKIRSTKLEDSAMYFCAGRVWTGKGDGYTFGSGTRLTVV.

V usage is TRBV11-2 and J usage is TRBJ1-2; perhaps TRBD1 as D (5 bases). The germline CDR1 and CDR2 sequences are SGHAT and FQNNGV. The ends were cut back, 8 bases at V and 5 bases at J, with 18 bases in the middle. The CDR3 is 14 amino acids. Here the CDR3 reads CASGEEGRWYGYTF. The CDR3 coding sequence is TGTGCCAGCGGCGAGGAGGGGCGGTGGTATGGCTACACCTTC.

V gene TRBV12-3 or TRBV12-4 combines with J gene TRBJ2-7; 12 bases match TRBD1. V was pared by 3 bases and J by 3 bases, with 9 bases of the junction left unmatched. The CDR3 consists of 17 residues. Here the CDR3 reads CASSFRGGTGGSYEQYF. For the CDR3, the DNA is TGTGCCAGCAGTTTCAGAGGGGGGACAGGGGGCAGCTACGAGCAGTACTTC.

This clonotype was seen more than once but under ten times. The CDR3 region has the DNA TGTGCCAGCAGCTTGGGCAGGGCAAGGCGCGAGCAGTTCTTC. It translates to CASSLGRARREQFF. The chain joins TRBV7-8 to TRBJ2-1; D is possibly TRBD1 (5 bases). The CDR3 covers 14 residues. Germline CDR1 SGHVS, CDR2 FQNEAQ. V was shortened by 3 bases and J by 10 bases, with 16 bases between the two germline ends. Full variable domain (remainder filled in from reference TRBV7-8 and TRBJ2-1): GAGVSQSPRYKVAKRGQDVALRCDPISGHVSLFWYQQALGQGPEFLTYFQNEAQLDKSGLPSDRFFAERPEGSVSTLKIQRTQQEDSAVYLCASSLGRARREQFFGPGTRLTVL.

This clonotype was counted once. The rearrangement uses TRBV29-1 and TRBJ1-4; D is possibly TRBD1 (6 bases). Trimming shortened V by 0 bases and J by 15 bases, and 14 bases separated the two germline ends. The CDR3 sequence is 12 residues long. Germline values: CDR1 SQVTM, CDR2 ANQGSEA. CDR3 nucleotides: TGCAGCGTTGAAGAGAGCCGACAGGTCGTGTTTTTT. This gives the protein CSVEESRQVVFF.

The chain is built from TRBV10-3 and TRBJ1-1; TRBD1 might be the D (6 bases). V was pared by 6 bases and J by 4 bases, with 9 bases between. Germline V gives CDR1 ENHRY, CDR2 SYGVKD. The CDR3 is 12 amino acids. The CDR3 loop reads CAISQGITEAFF. The CDR3 DNA sequence: TGTGCCATCAGCCAGGGGATCACTGAAGCTTTCTTT.

This clonotype was found many times. V gene TRBV20-1 combines with J gene TRBJ1-2; TRBD1 might be the D (5 bases). The CDR3 loop spans 15 amino acids. The germline V gene encodes CDR1 DFQATT and CDR2 SNEGSKA (reference sequence). The V end lost 0 bases, the J end lost 9 bases, and 20 bases lay between the germline ends. The CDR3 DNA reads TGCAGTGCTAGAGATGGGTATGGGGGTCCTATGAGCTACACCTTC. Its protein product is CSARDGYGGPMSYTF.

Of note for this clonotype: Mismatch with germline at one junction end may stem from a read error. The V and J genes are TRBV18 and TRBJ2-7; 9 bases map to TRBD1. This CDR3 is 15 amino acids long. CDR1 and CDR2 (germline): KGHSH, LQKENI. As DNA, the CDR3 is TGTGCCAGCCCACCGACAGGGGGAAGCCACTACGAGCAGTACTTC. Its translation is CASPPTGGSHYEQYF.

The gene calls are TRBV19 and TRBJ2-1; the D is unclear. Germline V gene data show CDR1 as LNHDA and CDR2 as SQIVND (reference sequence). Trimming cost V 6 bases and J 2 bases, with 14 bases left between them. This CDR3 comprises 15 residues. DNA of the CDR3: TGTGCCAGTAGGCCCCCAGGCTTTCCCTACAATGAGCAGTTCTTC. This codes for CASRPPGFPYNEQFF. The full variable domain, its missing parts supplied by reference TRBV19 and TRBJ2-1, is DGGITQSPKYLFRKEGQNVTLSCEQNLNHDAMYWYRQDPGQGLRLIYYSQIVNDFQKGDIAEGYSVSREKKESFPLTVTSAQKNPTAFYLCASRPPGFPYNEQFFGPGTRLTVL.

V usage is TRBV12-3 or TRBV12-4 and J usage is TRBJ1-6; 7 bases are a match to TRBD1. V shed 2 bases and J 9 bases; nucleotides not matched to a gene: 4. The CDR3 sequence is 14 residues long. The DNA of the CDR3 is TGTGCCAGCAGTTTATACAGGGGTGGTTCACCCCTCCACTTT. Protein sequence: CASSLYRGGSPLHF.

The gene calls are TRBV20-1 and TRBJ1-1; D remains unclear. Germline V gives CDR1 DFQATT, CDR2 SNEGSKA (reference sequence). The ends were cut back, 4 bases at V and 2 bases at J, with 11 bases in the middle. This CDR3 spans 13 amino acids. This chain's CDR3 is CSATRNENTEAFF. The CDR3 DNA reads as TGCAGTGCTACGCGAAATGAAAACACTGAAGCTTTCTTT.

This clonotype has only a few counts. The rearrangement links TRBV7-3 to TRBJ1-2; TRBD1 is a possible D gene (6 bases). The ends were cut back, 3 bases at V and 6 bases at J, with 11 bases in the middle. The germline V gene encodes CDR1 SGHTA and CDR2 FQGTGA. This CDR3 contains 13 residues. CDR3 coding DNA: TGTGCCAGCAGCTTCAGGGGTGGCGATGGCTACACCTTC. Encoded protein: CASSFRGGDGYTF.

The gene calls are TRBV10-3 and TRBJ1-1; D possibly corresponds to TRBD1 (6 bases). CDR3 length equals 15 residues. V lost 1 base to trimming and J lost 1 base, with 10 bases between them. Looked up from germline, CDR1 is ENHRY and CDR2 is SYGVKD. This chain's CDR3 is CAISEFGGTNTEAFF. The CDR3, as DNA: TGTGCCATCAGTGAGTTCGGGGGCACGAACACTGAAGCTTTCTTT.

This clonotype has only a few counts. A much larger clone sits a single nucleotide away, making a read error possible. J is TRBJ2-3 and V is TRBV4-3; 7 positions agree with TRBD2. V was clipped by 0 bases and J by 2 bases; unmatched bases: 11. Per the germline V gene, CDR1 is LGHNA and CDR2 is YSLEER. The CDR3 loop spans 18 amino acids. CDR3 coding DNA: TGCGCCAGCAGCCAAGAATCGCTAGCGGAGTATATCACAGATACGCAGTATTTT. Amino acids: CASSQESLAEYITDTQYF.

In its sample, this clonotype was seen once. A much more abundant neighbour one base away suggests this may be a read error. The chain couples TRBV20-1 to TRBJ2-4; D is possibly TRBD2 (5 bases). Germline values: CDR1 DFQATT, CDR2 SNEGSKA (reference sequence). The CDR3 covers 15 residues. The CDR3 nucleotides read TGCAGTGCTAGAGAGGCGGGTTTAGCCAAAAACACTCAGTACTTC. It codes for CSAREAGLAKNTQYF.

The chain is built from TRBV3-1 and TRBJ2-3; 7 bases are a match to TRBD1. CDR3 length: 16 amino acids. Germline loops: CDR1 LGHDT, CDR2 YNNKEL (reference sequence). V was pared by 3 bases and J by 5 bases, with 11 bases of the junction left unmatched. This chain's CDR3 is CASSHFLRGPEDTQYF. In nucleotides, the CDR3 is TGTGCCAGCAGCCATTTCCTTAGGGGGCCAGAAGATACGCAGTATTTT.

The rearrangement links TRBV7-8 to TRBJ1-5; no firm D call. V shed 6 bases and J shed 0 bases, with 9 bases lying between them. In germline, CDR1 is SGHVS, CDR2 FQNEAQ. The CDR3 covers 14 residues. CDR3 amino acids: CASSYIISNQPQHF. The CDR3 bases are TGTGCCAGCAGTTATATAATTAGCAATCAGCCCCAGCATTTT. The whole variable domain, filled in from reference TRBV7-8 and TRBJ1-5, reads GAGVSQSPRYKVAKRGQDVALRCDPISGHVSLFWYQQALGQGPEFLTYFQNEAQLDKSGLPSDRFFAERPEGSVSTLKIQRTQQEDSAVYLCASSYIISNQPQHFGDGTRLSIL.

This clonotype was counted many times. This sequence joins TRBV7-3 and TRBJ2-7; D may be TRBD2 (6 bases). V dropped 5 bases and J dropped 3 bases, with 11 bases sitting between them. CDR1 and CDR2 (germline): SGHTA, FQGTGA. The CDR3 is 13 amino acids. CDR3 sequence: CASSPAGGYEQYF. The CDR3 region has the DNA TGTGCCAGCAGCCCCGCCGGGGGCTACGAGCAGTACTTC.

This clonotype has a count of ten or more. This chain uses TRBV27 with TRBJ2-5, with D perhaps TRBD1 or TRBD2 (6 bases each). Trimming shortened V by 2 bases and J by 5 bases, and 18 bases separated the two germline ends. Germline CDR1 MNHEY, CDR2 SMNVEV (reference sequence). The CDR3 covers 16 residues. The CDR3 coding sequence is TGTGCCAGCAGTTTAATCCCCTCGTCGGGGGCGGAGACCCAGTACTTC. Encoded protein: CASSLIPSSGAETQYF.

This clonotype was seen more than once but under ten times. This chain joins TRBV28 and TRBJ2-1; 8 bases agree with TRBD2. The length of the CDR3 is 14 residues. V lost 8 bases, J lost 9 bases, and 12 bases stayed unmatched. Germline V CDR1 and CDR2: MDHEN, SYDVKM. CDR3 DNA sequence: TGTGCCAGCTTATATCGGGGGGGCCAGAGTGAGCAGTTCTTC. Translating it yields CASLYRGGQSEQFF.

The table lists this clonotype with many counts. The chain uses TRBV3-1 and TRBJ2-7; D is ambiguous. The CDR3 covers 14 residues. V gave up 1 base and J gave up 1 base, with 8 bases separating them. Germline V gene lookup returns CDR1 LGHDT and CDR2 YNNKEL (reference sequence). This CDR3 is CASSQAGQSYEQYF. The DNA of the CDR3 is TGTGCCAGCAGCCAAGCAGGTCAGTCCTACGAGCAGTACTTC.